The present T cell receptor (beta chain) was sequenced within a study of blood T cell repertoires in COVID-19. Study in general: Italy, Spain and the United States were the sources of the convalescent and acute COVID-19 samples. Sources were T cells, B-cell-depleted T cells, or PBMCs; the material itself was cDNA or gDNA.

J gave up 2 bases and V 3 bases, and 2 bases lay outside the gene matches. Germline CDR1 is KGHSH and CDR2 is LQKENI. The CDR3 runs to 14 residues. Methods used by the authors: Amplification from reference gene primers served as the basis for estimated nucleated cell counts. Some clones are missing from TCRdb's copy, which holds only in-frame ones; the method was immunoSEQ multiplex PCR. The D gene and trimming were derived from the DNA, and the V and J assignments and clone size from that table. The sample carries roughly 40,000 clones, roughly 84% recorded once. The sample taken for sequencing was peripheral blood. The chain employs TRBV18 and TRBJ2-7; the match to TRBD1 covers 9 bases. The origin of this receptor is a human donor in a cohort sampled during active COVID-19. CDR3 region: CASSPGTGPYEQYF. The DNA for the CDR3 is TGTGCCAGCTCACCCGGGACAGGGCCCTACGAGCAGTACTTC.